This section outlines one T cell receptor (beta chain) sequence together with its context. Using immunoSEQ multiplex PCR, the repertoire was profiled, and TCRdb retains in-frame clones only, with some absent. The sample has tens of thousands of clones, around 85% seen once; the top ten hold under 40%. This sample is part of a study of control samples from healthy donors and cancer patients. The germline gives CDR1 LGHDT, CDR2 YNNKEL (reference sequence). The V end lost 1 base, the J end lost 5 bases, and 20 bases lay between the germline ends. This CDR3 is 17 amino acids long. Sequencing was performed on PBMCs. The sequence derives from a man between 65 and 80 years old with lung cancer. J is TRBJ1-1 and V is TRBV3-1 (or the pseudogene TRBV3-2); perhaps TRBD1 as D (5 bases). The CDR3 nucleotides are TGTGCCAGCAGCCAAGGGGTGGGAGGGGTTCTCCAAACTGAAGCTTTCTTT. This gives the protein CASSQGVGGVLQTEAFF.